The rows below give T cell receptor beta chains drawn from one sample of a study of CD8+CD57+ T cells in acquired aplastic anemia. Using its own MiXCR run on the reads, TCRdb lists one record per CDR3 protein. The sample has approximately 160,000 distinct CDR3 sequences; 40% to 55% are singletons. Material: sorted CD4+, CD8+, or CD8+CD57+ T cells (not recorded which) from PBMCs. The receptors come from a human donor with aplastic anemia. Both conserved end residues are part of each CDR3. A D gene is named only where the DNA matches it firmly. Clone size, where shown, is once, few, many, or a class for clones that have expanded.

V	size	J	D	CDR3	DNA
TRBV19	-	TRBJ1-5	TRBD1	CASRRTGGNQPQHF	TGTGCCAGTAGGCGGACAGGGGGGAATCAGCCCCAGCATTTT
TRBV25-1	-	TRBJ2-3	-	CAWQTSTDTQYF	TGTGCCTGGCAGACTAGCACAGATACGCAGTATTTT
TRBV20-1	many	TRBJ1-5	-	CSAASGQRNQPQHF	TGCAGTGCCGCTTCAGGGCAGCGCAATCAGCCCCAGCATTTT
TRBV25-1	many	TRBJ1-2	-	CASSEYRAEGRYGYTF	TGTGCCAGCAGTGAATATAGGGCCGAGGGCCGGTATGGCTACACCTTC
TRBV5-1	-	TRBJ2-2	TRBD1	CASKVTGDYTGELFF	TGCGCCAGCAAGGTGACAGGGGATTACACCGGGGAGCTGTTTTTT
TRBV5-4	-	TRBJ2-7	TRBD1	CASSIPGQGNSYEQYF	TGTGCCAGCAGCATCCCGGGACAGGGGAACTCCTACGAGCAGTACTTC
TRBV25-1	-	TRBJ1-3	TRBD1	CASSLNSGTGGFGNTIYF	TGTGCCAGCAGCCTGAACTCCGGGACAGGGGGCTTTGGAAACACCATATATTTT
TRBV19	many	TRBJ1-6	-	CASSPGTFASSPLHF	TGTGCCAGTAGTCCAGGGACGTTCGCCAGTTCACCCCTCCACTTT
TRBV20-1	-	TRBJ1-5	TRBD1	CSAREQGVNQPQHF	TGCAGTGCTAGAGAACAGGGGGTTAATCAGCCCCAGCATTTT
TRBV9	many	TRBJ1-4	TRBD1	CASSGGQGEKLFF	TGTGCCAGCAGCGGGGGACAGGGTGAAAAACTGTTTTTT
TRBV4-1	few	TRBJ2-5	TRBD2	CASTPRLAGGGQETQYF	TGCGCCAGCACCCCTCGACTAGCGGGCGGGGGGCAAGAGACCCAGTACTTC
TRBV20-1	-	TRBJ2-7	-	CSARGAGRELYEQYF	TGCAGTGCTAGGGGGGCAGGGCGGGAGCTCTACGAGCAGTACTTC
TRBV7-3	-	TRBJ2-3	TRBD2	CASSLSSGLPDTQYF	TGTGCCAGCAGCTTATCTAGCGGATTACCAGATACGCAGTATTTT
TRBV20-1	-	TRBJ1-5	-	CSASPRGVSQPQHF	TGCAGTGCTAGTCCCCGGGGGGTGAGTCAGCCCCAGCATTTT
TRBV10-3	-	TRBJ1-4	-	CAISESAGEKLFF	TGTGCCATCAGTGAGTCAGCAGGGGAAAAACTGTTTTTT
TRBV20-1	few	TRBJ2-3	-	CSAIGATTDTQYF	TGCAGTGCTATCGGGGCGACGACAGATACGCAGTATTTT
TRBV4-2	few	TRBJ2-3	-	CASSQAGSTDTQYF	TGTGCCAGCAGCCAGGCGGGGAGCACAGATACGCAGTATTTT
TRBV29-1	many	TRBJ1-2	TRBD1	CSVEERRDSLTNYGYTF	TGCAGCGTTGAAGAGCGCCGGGACAGCCTAACTAACTATGGCTACACCTTC
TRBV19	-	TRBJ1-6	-	CASSRAQEYNSPLHF	TGTGCCAGTAGTAGGGCGCAGGAGTATAACTCACCCCTCCACTTT
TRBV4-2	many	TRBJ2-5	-	CASSQAVGAEQETQYF	TGTGCCAGCAGCCAAGCTGTCGGGGCAGAGCAAGAGACCCAGTACTTC
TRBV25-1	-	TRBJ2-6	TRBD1	CASSDLRDRGTGADVLTF	TGTGCCAGCAGTGATTTACGGGACAGGGGCACTGGGGCCGACGTCCTGACCTTC
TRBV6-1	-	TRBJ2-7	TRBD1	CASQPGQGESEQYF	TGTGCCAGCCAGCCTGGACAGGGCGAGTCCGAGCAGTACTTC
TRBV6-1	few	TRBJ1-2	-	CASSENYGYTF	TGTGCCAGCAGTGAGAATTATGGCTACACCTTC
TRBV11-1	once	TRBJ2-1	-	CASSLVGHYNEQFF	TGTGCCAGCAGCTTAGTTGGACACTACAATGAGCAGTTCTTC
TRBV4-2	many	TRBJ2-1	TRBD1	CASSQAGTGGSGQFF	TGTGCCAGCAGCCAAGCCGGGACAGGGGGCTCGGGGCAGTTCTTC
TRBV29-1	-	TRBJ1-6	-	CSHGSYNSPLHF	TGCAGCCATGGGTCCTATAATTCACCCCTCCACTTT
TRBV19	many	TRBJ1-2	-	CASSIGQGRGYTF	TGTGCCAGTAGTATAGGTCAGGGAAGGGGCTACACCTTC
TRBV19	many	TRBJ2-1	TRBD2	CASTSGSDEQFF	TGTGCCAGTACTAGCGGGAGCGATGAGCAGTTCTTC
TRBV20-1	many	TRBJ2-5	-	CSARDYNRETQYF	TGCAGTGCTAGAGACTATAATCGGGAGACCCAGTACTTC
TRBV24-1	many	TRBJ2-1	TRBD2	CATSGIAGGGSEQFF	TGTGCCACCAGTGGCATAGCGGGAGGAGGGAGTGAGCAGTTCTTC
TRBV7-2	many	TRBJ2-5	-	CASKSGQETQYF	TGTGCCAGCAAAAGCGGTCAAGAGACCCAGTACTTC